This TCR beta chain stems from a study of T cell responses to AZD1222 COVID-19 vaccine (dated by TCRdb to the early 2020s). The study in broad terms: A total of about 250 trial participants underwent TCR sequencing, of whom about 210 had received two doses of AZD1222 and some 26 had received two doses of the MenACWY control vaccine. Trial participants were enrolled by age into 18-55, 56-69 and 70-plus year subgroups, with roughly 150, 30 and 60 TCR-sequenced participants respectively.

The time point label for this specimen denotes: about 28 days (+/-7) after the second vaccine dose. AZD1222 recipients with second doses at about 4 weeks or about 12 weeks were pooled, because spike-specific TCR depth and breadth did not differ between schedules. Vaccinee samples were obtained from the UK trials COV001 and COV002, which included a single-blind randomized controlled phase 2/3 trial of AZD1222 (ChAdOx1 nCoV-19) in healthy adults. For TCRbeta chain sequencing, PBMC samples from trial participants were taken at day 0 and at day 28 after the second dose. Points on this clone: Its specific antigen is unknown. Base qualities are not recorded, but no much larger clone differs from it by a single base.

General findings and caveats noted by the study authors: After two AZD1222 doses, spike-specific TCR breadth and depth were significantly higher than at day 0 and than in MenACWY recipients. Epitopes outside the regions mutated in the B.1.351 and B.1.1.7 variants were reportedly recognized by nearly half of the unique spike-specific TCRs. Vaccine-associated CD4 TCRs spanned the whole spike protein, with dominant responses in regions 160-218 and 743-854. No day 14 peak-response samples were available, so repertoires were characterized only after the peak T cell response. The 56-69-year group was small, and its depth increase did not reach significance, likely because of low power. Conclusions about previously exposed vaccinees were limited because only six AZD1222 recipients were SARS-CoV-2 seropositive at baseline. Most participants were white British and females outnumbered males, and the authors suggested that clonal diversity may have been underestimated.

The CDR3 regions of human TCRbeta chains were analyzed by immunosequencing. In the source study's methods: TCRs in the repertoires were matched against a reference library of SARS-CoV-2-specific TCRs that had been generated with the MIRA antigen-specificity platform. Breadth was defined as the fraction of unique TCRs that were SARS-CoV-2-associated. Depth was defined as the fraction of total T cells that were SARS-CoV-2-associated. Using the MIRA data, each spike-specific TCR was assigned both to the spike region to which the TCR was reactive and to a CD4 or CD8 class. Log10-transformed breadth and depth values were compared by one-way ANOVA with Sidak's multiple comparisons tests. Not all clones reach the TCRdb copy of this immuneACCESS table, which keeps in-frame sequences only. Checked studies attribute under half of the gap to unresolved V genes and leave the rest unexplained. The DNA was the basis for D and trimming; V, J and clone size are from that table. This sample holds around 140,000 clones; approximately 91% were observed only once. Jointly, the top ten make up around 1.9% of the sample.

CDR1 and CDR2 were assigned from the germline V gene as MGHRA and YSYEKL. Trimming at the junction amounts to 0 bases on V and 0 bases on J, and the germline ends lie 8 bases apart. The CDR3 runs 16 residues from the cysteine to the phenylalanine. Solely the CDR3 DNA is kept, with 48 bases framed from the first base. The material sequenced was peripheral blood, taken 28 days after the second AZD1222 dose. The source is an adult who received the AZD1222 COVID-19 vaccine. The chain couples TRBV4-1 to TRBJ1-4; the D gene cannot be resolved reliably. The CDR3 loop reads CASSQDRGATNEKLFF. Here is the DNA: TGCGCCAGCAGCCAAGATCGCGGAGCAACTAATGAAAAACTGTTTTTT.